The 22 T cell receptor beta chains presented below share a single source sample, sequenced in a study of naive and memory T cell subsets (dated by TCRdb to the late 2010s). The library was generated by UMI-ligation and nested PCR. Sequencing instrument: Illumina MiSeq. To cover both TRBC1 and TRBC2, the beta constant-region primer consisted of an equimolar mix of two oligonucleotides. Four rounds of PCR were used to amplify ligated cDNA, with nested alpha and beta constant-region primers being used together with the SP2 primer. The raw public data were reprocessed by TCRdb itself: fastp quality trimming at Q25, MiXCR clonotype calling, in-frame beta chains only. Entries that share a CDR3 protein sequence are merged under the most common genes and DNA. This sample is represented by around 110,000 distinct CDR3 sequences; around 35% of them were singletons. The top ten clones comprise 0.75% to 1% of the sample.

Sequenced: central memory CD4+ T cells from blood. The cell subset or site label, read with the paper, signifies: central memory, CD45RA- CD27+. The source is a human donor in good health.

The rearrangement links TRBV7-9 to TRBJ1-2; D is unresolved. Germline V gene lookup returns CDR1 SEHNR and CDR2 FQNEAQ (reference sequence). Between the trimmed V and J ends, which lost 2 bases and 0 bases, there was a span of 10 bases. The CDR3 is 15 amino acids. CDR3: CASSLTDTTNYGYTF. CDR3 bases: TGTGCCAGCAGCTTAACTGACACAACTAACTATGGCTACACCTTC.

This clonotype was detected a few times. The J gene is TRBJ2-4, the V gene TRBV29-1, with 8 positions matching TRBD1. With 3 bases clipped from V and 15 bases from J, the junction kept 7 bases outside the gene matches. The CDR3 is made up of 11 amino acids. Germline loops: CDR1 SQVTM, CDR2 ANQGSEA. DNA for the CDR3: TGCAGCGTTGACCGACAGGGGATTGTGTACTTC. Amino acid sequence: CSVDRQGIVYF.

This sequence joins TRBV6-2 or TRBV6-3 and TRBJ1-1, with D possibly TRBD1 on 6 matching bases. Germline V lookup: CDR1 MNHEY, CDR2 SVGEGT. CDR3 length: 13 amino acids. Trimming took off 2 bases at V and 8 bases at J, with 12 bases between the two ends. The DNA of the CDR3 is TGTGCCAGCAGTTACCTCGGACAGACAGAAGCTTTCTTT. Its translation is CASSYLGQTEAFF.

The V call is TRBV30, the J call TRBJ2-3, with 8 bases lining up with TRBD2. Germline V CDR1 and CDR2: GTSNPN, SVGIG (reference sequence). V lost 4 bases, J lost 2 bases, and 8 bases stayed unmatched. There are 15 residues in the CDR3. The CDR3 here is CAWKKLAEFTDTQYF. Here the CDR3 DNA reads TGTGCCTGGAAGAAACTAGCGGAATTCACAGATACGCAGTATTTT.

This clonotype was found a few times. This rearrangement joins TRBV29-1 to TRBJ1-2; D is unresolved. Germline CDR1 is SQVTM and CDR2 is ANQGSEA. Between the trimmed V and J ends, which lost 0 bases and 0 bases, there was a span of 8 bases. The CDR3 runs to 14 residues. The DNA for the CDR3 is TGCAGCGTTGAAGAGGCTGCGCCTAACTATGGCTACACCTTC. Translating it yields CSVEEAAPNYGYTF.

This clonotype has only one observation. The chain has TRBV30 and TRBJ1-6; 9 bases line up with TRBD1. Germline-derived CDR1 and CDR2 are GTSNPN and SVGIG (reference sequence). The CDR3 extends over 13 amino acids. J gave up 9 bases and V 4 bases, and 4 bases lay outside the gene matches. The CDR3 protein is CAWTADRGSPLHF. CDR3 DNA sequence: TGTGCCTGGACCGCGGACAGGGGTTCACCCCTCCACTTT.

This clonotype has a single count. The rearrangement uses TRBV5-1 and TRBJ1-5, with D perhaps matching TRBD1 (6 bases). Trimming shortened V by 3 bases and J by 4 bases, and 8 bases separated the two germline ends. Germline V gives CDR1 SGHRS, CDR2 YFSETQ. The CDR3 has 13 residues. The CDR3 protein is CASSYGTNQPQHF. As DNA, the CDR3 is TGCGCCAGCAGCTACGGGACAAATCAGCCCCAGCATTTT.

V usage is TRBV5-1 and J usage is TRBJ2-5, with a possible D match to TRBD1 (7 bases). The CDR3 runs 16 residues. Germline CDR1 and CDR2: SGHRS and YFSETQ. V lost 3 bases and J 5 bases, leaving 20 bases between the germline ends. CDR3 protein: CASSSGRSSGGETQYF. The CDR3 coding sequence is TGCGCCAGCAGCTCTGGCCGCTCCTCAGGGGGGGAGACCCAGTACTTC.

The chain joins TRBV27 to TRBJ2-7, with 7 bases lining up with TRBD1. CDR3 length: 14 amino acids. V dropped 5 bases and J dropped 2; count of bases not matched to a gene: 6. Germline V gives CDR1 MNHEY, CDR2 SMNVEV (reference sequence). The CDR3 protein is CASSPHRGPYEQYF. CDR3 in DNA: TGTGCCAGCAGTCCCCACAGGGGACCCTACGAGCAGTACTTC.

This clonotype has more than one count but fewer than ten. The chain links TRBV2 to TRBJ2-3, with 7 positions matching TRBD2. V shed 8 bases, J shed 1 base, and the junction held 6 bases outside the gene matches. The CDR3 runs to 14 residues. Looked up from germline, CDR1 is SNHLY and CDR2 is FYNNEI. In DNA, the CDR3 is TGTGCCAGCGGGCGGGAGTTGGGCACAGATACGCAGTATTTT. Translation gives CASGRELGTDTQYF.

The chain recombines TRBV7-8 with TRBJ1-5; D possibly corresponds to TRBD1 (5 bases). Germline V gives CDR1 SGHVS, CDR2 FQNEAQ. The germline V and J ends were trimmed by 5 bases and 0 bases, with 8 bases remaining between them. The CDR3 extends over 14 amino acids. CDR3 residues: CASSPDTSNQPQHF. The CDR3 nucleotides are TGTGCCAGCAGCCCGGACACTAGCAATCAGCCCCAGCATTTT.

There are a few counts of this clonotype. The chain couples TRBV5-1 to TRBJ2-7; 7 bases are a match to TRBD2. J was trimmed by 7 bases and V by 2 bases; bases with no gene match: 9. Germline V lookup: CDR1 SGHRS, CDR2 YFSETQ. CDR3 length: 14 residues. As DNA, the CDR3 is TGCGCCAGCAGCTTAGCTGGGACTACGGCTGAGCAGTACTTC. Encoded protein: CASSLAGTTAEQYF.

This clonotype appeared once. The chain links TRBV6-1 to TRBJ1-1, with 9 positions matching TRBD1. This CDR3 has 14 amino acids. CDR1 and CDR2 from the germline V gene are MNHNS and SASEGT. Trimming at V came to 10 bases and at J to 3 bases, leaving 9 bases not matched to a gene. CDR3 region: CATRITGGHTEAFF. In DNA, the CDR3 is TGTGCCACCAGAATTACAGGGGGCCACACTGAAGCTTTCTTT.

The chain recombines TRBV7-3 with TRBJ1-1; weak D call: TRBD1 (5 bases). This CDR3 region has 15 residues. Germline V gene sequence: CDR1 SGHTA, CDR2 FQGTGA. The V end was cut by 0 bases, the J end by 6 bases, with 14 bases between. The CDR3 nucleotides read TGTGCCAGCAGCTTAACCCCGGGGGGTCACGCTGAAGCTTTCTTT. Translating it yields CASSLTPGGHAEAFF.

This clonotype was observed at least ten times. CDR3 nucleotides: TGTGCCAGCAGTGTCGGGACTCCCGATCAGCCCCAGCATTTT. Protein: CASSVGTPDQPQHF. The V call is TRBV6-1, the J call TRBJ1-5, with D possibly being TRBD1 (5 bases). The V and J ends lost 4 bases and 5 bases respectively, with 12 bases between them. This CDR3 contains 14 residues. Germline V gene sequence: CDR1 MNHNS, CDR2 SASEGT.

The chain links TRBV3-1 to TRBJ2-5; a weak D match, TRBD2 (6 bases). Trimming removed 3 bases at V and 1 base at J, with 9 bases between. The CDR3 is made up of 14 amino acids. Germline-derived CDR1 and CDR2 are LGHDT and YNNKEL (reference sequence). The chain's CDR3 is CASSHGRSQETQYF. Here the CDR3 DNA reads TGTGCCAGCAGCCACGGGAGAAGCCAAGAGACCCAGTACTTC.

The rearrangement joins TRBV7-8 to TRBJ1-6; 8 nucleotides match TRBD1. Germline lookup yields CDR1 SGHVS and CDR2 FQNEAQ. The V segment lost 2 bases and the J segment 0 bases; nucleotides outside the gene matches: 6. This CDR3 contains 18 residues. The CDR3 sequence is CASSLKDRASSYNSPLHF. Here the CDR3 DNA reads TGTGCCAGCAGCTTAAAGGACAGGGCGAGCTCCTATAATTCACCCCTCCACTTT.

The sample holds a few counts of this clonotype. The chain uses TRBV7-9 and TRBJ2-3; TRBD1 agrees at 7 bases. The J segment lost 2 bases and the V segment lost 1 base, leaving 3 bases of the junction unmatched. This CDR3 contains 15 residues. The germline CDR1 and CDR2 sequences are SEHNR and FQNEAQ (reference sequence). CDR3 amino acids: CASSLGDSLTDTQYF. For the CDR3, the DNA is TGTGCCAGCAGCTTAGGGGACAGCCTCACAGATACGCAGTATTTT.

The V call is TRBV4-1, the J call TRBJ1-1; D gene uncertain. There are 13 residues in the CDR3. The V and J ends lost 3 bases and 8 bases respectively, with 13 bases between them. Looked up from germline, CDR1 is MGHRA and CDR2 is YSYEKL. CDR3 sequence (DNA): TGCGCCAGCAGCCACACCAGCCGGGTGGAAGCTTTCTTT. This gives the protein CASSHTSRVEAFF.

V usage is TRBV7-9 and J usage is TRBJ2-1; 9 positions agree with TRBD2. The CDR3 spans 15 residues. From germline, CDR1 is SEHNR and CDR2 FQNEAQ (reference sequence). V trimming: 1 base; J trimming: 16 bases; junction bases outside the gene matches: 14. The CDR3 protein is CASSLGETSGASFFF. As DNA, the CDR3 is TGTGCCAGCAGCTTAGGTGAGACTAGCGGAGCCAGTTTCTTCTTC.

The genes are TRBV29-1 and TRBJ1-4; weak D call: TRBD1 (6 bases). V lost 6 bases to trimming and J lost 6 bases, with 17 bases between them. The CDR3 has 14 residues. Germline loops: CDR1 SQVTM, CDR2 ANQGSEA. CDR3 sequence reads: CSVARGANYEKLFF. The DNA for the CDR3 is TGCAGCGTCGCTCGGGGGGCGAACTATGAAAAACTGTTTTTT.

The table lists this clonotype with many counts. The rearrangement joins TRBV7-2 to TRBJ2-1; D is undetermined. Germline CDR1 is SGHTA and CDR2 is FQGNSA. CDR3 length: 13 amino acids. V was cut by 1 base and J by 4 bases, with 5 bases left in between. In DNA form, the CDR3 reads TGTGCCAGCAGCTTAGTCCAGTACAATGAGCAGTTCTTC. Translating it yields CASSLVQYNEQFF.